The clone carrying this T cell receptor (beta chain) was seen repeatedly, ten times or more. These data are taken from a study of identical twins. J was trimmed by 1 base and V by 6 bases; bases with no gene match: 4. This CDR3 contains 14 residues. The V gene's germline CDR1 is SGHTA and CDR2 FQGNSA. TCRdb passed the 5' RACE reads through MiXCR, listing each CDR3 protein once. Found here are 600,000 to 800,000 distinct CDR3 sequences, about 20% of them singletons; the top ten hold around 4.5%. These data also featured in a second study, about T cells expressing NK-cell markers. As reported in that work: HCMV serostatus: seven of eight sequenced donors positive, one negative.

The chain uses TRBV7-2 and TRBJ2-7; 9 nucleotides match TRBD2. The source of this sequence is a woman between 18 and 30 years old in good health. Material: PBMCs. The CDR3 loop is CASSFSGGSYEQYF. For the CDR3, the DNA is TGTGCCAGCAGTTTTAGCGGGGGTTCCTACGAGCAGTACTTC.